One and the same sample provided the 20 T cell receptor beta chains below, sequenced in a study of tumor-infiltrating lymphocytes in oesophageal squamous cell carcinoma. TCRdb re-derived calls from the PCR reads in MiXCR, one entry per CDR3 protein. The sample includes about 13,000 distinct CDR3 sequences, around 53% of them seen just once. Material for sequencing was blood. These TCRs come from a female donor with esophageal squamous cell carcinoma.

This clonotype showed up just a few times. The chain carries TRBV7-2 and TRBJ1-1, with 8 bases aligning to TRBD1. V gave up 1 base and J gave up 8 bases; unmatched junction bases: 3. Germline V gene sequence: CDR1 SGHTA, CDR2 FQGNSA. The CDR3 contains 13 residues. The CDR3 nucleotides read TGTGCCAGCAGCTTAGGAAGGGACAGGGAAGCTTTCTTT. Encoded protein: CASSLGRDREAFF. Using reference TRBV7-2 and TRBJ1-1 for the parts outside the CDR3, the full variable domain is GAGVSQSPSNKVTEKGKDVELRCDPISGHTALYWYRQSLGQGLEFLIYFQGNSAPDKSGLPSDRFSAERTGGSVSTLTIQRTQQEDSAVYLCASSLGRDREAFFGQGTRLTVV.

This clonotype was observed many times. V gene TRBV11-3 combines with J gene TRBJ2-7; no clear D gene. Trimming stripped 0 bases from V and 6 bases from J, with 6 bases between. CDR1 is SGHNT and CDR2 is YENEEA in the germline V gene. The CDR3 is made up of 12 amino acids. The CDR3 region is CASSLDRFEQYF. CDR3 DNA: TGTGCCAGCAGCTTAGATCGGTTCGAGCAGTACTTC.

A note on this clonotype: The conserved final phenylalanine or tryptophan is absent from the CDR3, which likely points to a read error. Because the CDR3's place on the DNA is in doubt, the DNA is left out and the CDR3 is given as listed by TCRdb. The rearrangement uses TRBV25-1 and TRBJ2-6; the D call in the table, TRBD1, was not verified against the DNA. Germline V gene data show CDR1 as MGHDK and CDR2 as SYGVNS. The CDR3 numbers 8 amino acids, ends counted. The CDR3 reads CASSELRG.

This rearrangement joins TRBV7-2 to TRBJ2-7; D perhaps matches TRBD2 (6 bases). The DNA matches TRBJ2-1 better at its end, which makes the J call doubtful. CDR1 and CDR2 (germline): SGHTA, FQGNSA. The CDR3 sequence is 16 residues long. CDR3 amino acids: CASSLLAGGGANEQFF. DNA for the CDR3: TGTGCCAGCAGCTTATTGGCCGGGGGAGGAGCCAATGAGCAGTTCTTC.

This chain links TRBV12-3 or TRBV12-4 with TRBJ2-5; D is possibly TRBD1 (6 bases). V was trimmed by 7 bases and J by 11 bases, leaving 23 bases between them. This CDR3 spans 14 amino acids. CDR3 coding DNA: TGTGCCAGCAATATAGGACGAGGGGACAATGAGCAGTACTTC. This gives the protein CASNIGRGDNEQYF.

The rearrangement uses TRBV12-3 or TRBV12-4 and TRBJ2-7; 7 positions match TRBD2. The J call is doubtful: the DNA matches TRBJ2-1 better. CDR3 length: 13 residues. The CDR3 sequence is CASSLSGTYEQFF. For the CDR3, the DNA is TGTGCCAGCAGTTTAAGCGGGACCTATGAGCAGTTCTTC.

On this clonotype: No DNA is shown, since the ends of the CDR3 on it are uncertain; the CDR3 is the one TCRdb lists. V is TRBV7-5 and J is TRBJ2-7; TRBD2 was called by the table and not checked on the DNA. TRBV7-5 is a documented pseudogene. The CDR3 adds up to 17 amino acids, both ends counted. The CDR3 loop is CISVPVLIAGGLNEQFF.

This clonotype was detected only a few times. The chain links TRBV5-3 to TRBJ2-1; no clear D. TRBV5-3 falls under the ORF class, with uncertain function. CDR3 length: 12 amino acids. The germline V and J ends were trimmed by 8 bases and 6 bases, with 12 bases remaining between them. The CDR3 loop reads CASRYDGNEQFF. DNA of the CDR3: TGTGCCAGCAGATACGACGGCAATGAGCAGTTCTTC.

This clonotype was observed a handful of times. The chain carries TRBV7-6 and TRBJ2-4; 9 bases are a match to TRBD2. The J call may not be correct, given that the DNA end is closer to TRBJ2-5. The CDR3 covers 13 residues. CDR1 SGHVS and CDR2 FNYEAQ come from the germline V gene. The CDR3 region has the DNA TGTGCCAGCAGCCCCGGACTAGCGGAGACCCAGTACTTC. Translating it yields CASSPGLAETQYF.

The chain's CDR3 is CASSASKPNTDTQYF. CDR3 nucleotides: TGTGCCAGCAGTGCCTCCAAGCCAAACACAGATACGCAGTATTTT. The rearrangement links TRBV25-1 to TRBJ2-3; D remains unclear. V lost 4 bases and J 2 bases, leaving 13 bases between the germline ends. Germline CDR1 is MGHDK and CDR2 is SYGVNS. The length of the CDR3 is 15 residues.

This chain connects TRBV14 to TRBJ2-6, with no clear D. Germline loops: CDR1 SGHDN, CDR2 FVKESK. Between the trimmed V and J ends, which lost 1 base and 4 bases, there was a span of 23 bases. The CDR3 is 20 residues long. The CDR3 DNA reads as TGTGCCAGCAGCCAAGTTGACCAATGGATCCGCGTCGTCGGGGCCAACGTCCTGACTTTC. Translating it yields CASSQVDQWIRVVGANVLTF.

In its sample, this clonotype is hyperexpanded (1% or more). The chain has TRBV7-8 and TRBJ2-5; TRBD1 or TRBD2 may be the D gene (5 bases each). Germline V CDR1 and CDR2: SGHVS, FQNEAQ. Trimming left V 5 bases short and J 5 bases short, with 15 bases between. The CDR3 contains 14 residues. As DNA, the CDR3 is TGTGCCAGCAGCCCCGGGACCGGAAGGGAGACCCAGTACTTC. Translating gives CASSPGTGRETQYF.

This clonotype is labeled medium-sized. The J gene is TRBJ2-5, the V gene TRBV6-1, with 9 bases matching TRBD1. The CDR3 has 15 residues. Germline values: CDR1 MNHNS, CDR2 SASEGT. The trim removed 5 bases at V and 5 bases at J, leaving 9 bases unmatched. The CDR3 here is CASSLDRGDRETQYF. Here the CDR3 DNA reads TGTGCCAGCAGTCTCGACAGGGGGGATAGGGAGACCCAGTACTTC.

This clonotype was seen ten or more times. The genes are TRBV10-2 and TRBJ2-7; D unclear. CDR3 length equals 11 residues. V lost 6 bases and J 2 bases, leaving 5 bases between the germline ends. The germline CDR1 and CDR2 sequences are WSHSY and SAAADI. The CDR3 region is CASSGAYEQYF. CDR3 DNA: TGCGCCAGCAGCGGAGCCTACGAGCAGTACTTC.

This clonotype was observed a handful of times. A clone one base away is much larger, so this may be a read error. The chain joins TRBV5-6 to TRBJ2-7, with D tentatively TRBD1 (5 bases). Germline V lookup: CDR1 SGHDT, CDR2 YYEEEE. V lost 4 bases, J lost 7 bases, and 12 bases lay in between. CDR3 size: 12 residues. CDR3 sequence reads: CASSQGVQEQYF. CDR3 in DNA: TGTGCCAGCAGCCAAGGGGTTCAGGAGCAGTACTTC.

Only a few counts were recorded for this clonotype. DNA for the CDR3: TGTGCCAGCAGCCTGACTAGCGGGAGTGGATGCGAGACCCAGTACTTC. As protein: CASSLTSGSGCETQYF. The rearrangement links TRBV7-6 to TRBJ2-7; 12 bases match TRBD2. The J call may be mistaken, given a closer DNA end match to TRBJ2-5. The CDR3 totals 16 residues. Looked up from germline, CDR1 is SGHVS and CDR2 is FNYEAQ.

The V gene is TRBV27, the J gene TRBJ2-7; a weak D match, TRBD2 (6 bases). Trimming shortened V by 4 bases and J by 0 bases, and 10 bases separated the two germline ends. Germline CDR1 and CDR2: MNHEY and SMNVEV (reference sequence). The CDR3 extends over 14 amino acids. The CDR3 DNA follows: TGTGCCAGCAGTTCGGGGACTCGCTCCTACGAGCAGTACTTC. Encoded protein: CASSSGTRSYEQYF.

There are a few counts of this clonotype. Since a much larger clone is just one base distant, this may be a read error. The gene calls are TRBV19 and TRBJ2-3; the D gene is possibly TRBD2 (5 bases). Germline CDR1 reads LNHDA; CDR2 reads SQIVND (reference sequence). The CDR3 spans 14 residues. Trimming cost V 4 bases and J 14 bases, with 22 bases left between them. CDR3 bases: TGTGCCAGTAGTAATTCCGAAGTCACCGGGGAGCTGTATTTT. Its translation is CASSNSEVTGELYF.

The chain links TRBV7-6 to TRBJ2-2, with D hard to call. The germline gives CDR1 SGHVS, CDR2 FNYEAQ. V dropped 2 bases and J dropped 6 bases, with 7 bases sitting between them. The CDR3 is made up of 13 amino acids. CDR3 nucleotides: TGTGCCAGCAGCTTACTGGGGTCCGGGGAGCTGTTTTTT. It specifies CASSLLGSGELFF.

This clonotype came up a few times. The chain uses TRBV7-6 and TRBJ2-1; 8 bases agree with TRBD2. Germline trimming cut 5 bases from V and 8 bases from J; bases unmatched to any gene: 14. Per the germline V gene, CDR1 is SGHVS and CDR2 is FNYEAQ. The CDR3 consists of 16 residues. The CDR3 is CASSPSGGRLVDEQFF. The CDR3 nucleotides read TGTGCCAGCAGCCCCTCCGGCGGGAGGTTGGTGGATGAGCAGTTCTTC.